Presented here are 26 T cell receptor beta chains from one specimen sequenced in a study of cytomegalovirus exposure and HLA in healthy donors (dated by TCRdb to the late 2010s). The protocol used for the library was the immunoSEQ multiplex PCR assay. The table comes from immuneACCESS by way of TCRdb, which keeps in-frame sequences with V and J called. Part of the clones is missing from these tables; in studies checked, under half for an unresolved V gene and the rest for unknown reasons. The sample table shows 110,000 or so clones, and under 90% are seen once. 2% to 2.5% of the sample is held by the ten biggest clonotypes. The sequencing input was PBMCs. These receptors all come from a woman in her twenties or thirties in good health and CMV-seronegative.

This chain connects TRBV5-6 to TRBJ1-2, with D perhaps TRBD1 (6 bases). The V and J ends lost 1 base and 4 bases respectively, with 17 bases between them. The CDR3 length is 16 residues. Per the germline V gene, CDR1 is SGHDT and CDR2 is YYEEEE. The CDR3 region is CASSLRSGARSYGYTF. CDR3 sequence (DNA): TGTGCCAGCAGCTTGAGGTCAGGGGCGCGTAGCTATGGCTACACCTTC.

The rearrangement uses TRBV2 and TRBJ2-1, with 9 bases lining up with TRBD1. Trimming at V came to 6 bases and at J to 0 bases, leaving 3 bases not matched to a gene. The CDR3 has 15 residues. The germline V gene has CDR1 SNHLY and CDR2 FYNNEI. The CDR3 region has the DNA TGTGCCAGCAGGGAGGACAGGGGCTCCTACAATGAGCAGTTCTTC. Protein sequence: CASREDRGSYNEQFF.

CDR3: CASSRTSGGGDTGELFF. The CDR3 DNA is TGTGCCAGCAGTCGGACTAGCGGGGGAGGTGACACCGGGGAGCTGTTTTTT. V and J are TRBV2 and TRBJ2-2, with 13 bases aligning to TRBD2. The V gene end was trimmed by 5 bases and the J gene end by 3 bases; junction bases not matched to a gene: 6. The CDR3 runs 17 residues. Germline CDR1 reads SNHLY; CDR2 reads FYNNEI. Drawing the rest from reference TRBV2 and TRBJ2-2, the complete variable domain is EPEVTQTPSHQVTQMGQEVILRCVPISNHLYFYWYRQILGQKVEFLVSFYNNEISEKSEIFDDQFSVERPDGSNFTLKIRSTKLEDSAMYFCASSRTSGGGDTGELFFGEGSRLTVL.

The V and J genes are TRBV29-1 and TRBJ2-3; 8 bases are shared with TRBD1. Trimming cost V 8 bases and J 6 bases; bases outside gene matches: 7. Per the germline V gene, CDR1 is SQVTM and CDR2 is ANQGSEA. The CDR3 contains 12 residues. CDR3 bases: TGCAGCACTTGGACAGGGTCGGATACGCAGTATTTT. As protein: CSTWTGSDTQYF.

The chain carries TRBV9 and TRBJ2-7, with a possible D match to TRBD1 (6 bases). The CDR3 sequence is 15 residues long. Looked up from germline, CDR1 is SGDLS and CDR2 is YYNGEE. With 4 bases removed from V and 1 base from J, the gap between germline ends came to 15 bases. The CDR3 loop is CASSRDTLKSYEQYF. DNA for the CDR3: TGTGCCAGCAGCAGGGACACCCTTAAGTCCTACGAGCAGTACTTC. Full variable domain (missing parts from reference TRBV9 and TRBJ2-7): DSGVTQTPKHLITATGQRVTLRCSPRSGDLSVYWYQQSLDQGLQFLIQYYNGEERAKGNILERFSAQQFPDLHSELNLSSLELGDSALYFCASSRDTLKSYEQYFGPGTRLTVT.

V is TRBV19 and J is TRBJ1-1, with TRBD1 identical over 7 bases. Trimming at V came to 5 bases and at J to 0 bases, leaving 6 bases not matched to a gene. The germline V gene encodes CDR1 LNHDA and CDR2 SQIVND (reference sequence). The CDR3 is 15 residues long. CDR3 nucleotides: TGTGCCAGTAGTCGAGACAGGGCCATGAACACTGAAGCTTTCTTT. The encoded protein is CASSRDRAMNTEAFF.

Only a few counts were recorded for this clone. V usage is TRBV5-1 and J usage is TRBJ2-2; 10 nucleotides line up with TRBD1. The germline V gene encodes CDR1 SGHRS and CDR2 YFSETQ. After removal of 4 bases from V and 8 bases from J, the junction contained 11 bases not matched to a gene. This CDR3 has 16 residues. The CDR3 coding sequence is TGCGCCAGCAGCCCAGGGACAGGGGAGCGTAGGGGGGAGCTGTTTTTT. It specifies CASSPGTGERRGELFF.

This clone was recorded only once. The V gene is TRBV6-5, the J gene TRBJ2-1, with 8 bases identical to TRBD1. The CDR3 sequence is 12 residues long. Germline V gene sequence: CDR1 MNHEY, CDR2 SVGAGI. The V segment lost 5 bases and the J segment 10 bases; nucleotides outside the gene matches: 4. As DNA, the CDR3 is TGTGCCAGCAGTGTGACAGGGGACGAGCAGTTCTTC. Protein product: CASSVTGDEQFF.

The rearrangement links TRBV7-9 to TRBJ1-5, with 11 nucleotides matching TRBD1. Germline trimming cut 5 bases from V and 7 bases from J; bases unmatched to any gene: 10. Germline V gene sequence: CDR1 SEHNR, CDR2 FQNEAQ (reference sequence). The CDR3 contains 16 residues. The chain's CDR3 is CASSLGTGGRGQPQHF. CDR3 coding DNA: TGTGCCAGCAGCCTTGGGACAGGGGGGAGAGGGCAGCCCCAGCATTTT.

The DNA of the CDR3 is TGTGCCATCAGGGGAGGGGGCACAGATACGCAGTATTTT. Translated: CAIRGGGTDTQYF. The chain has TRBV10-3 and TRBJ2-3, with 7 bases fitting TRBD2. With 6 bases clipped from V and 1 base from J, the junction kept 1 base outside the gene matches. CDR1 and CDR2 from the germline V gene are ENHRY and SYGVKD. CDR3 length: 13 amino acids.

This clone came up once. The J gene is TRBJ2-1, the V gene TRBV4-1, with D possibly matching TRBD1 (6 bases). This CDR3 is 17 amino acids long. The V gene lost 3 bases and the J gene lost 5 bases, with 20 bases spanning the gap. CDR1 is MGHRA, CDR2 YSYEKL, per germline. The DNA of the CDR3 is TGCGCCAGCAGCCACTCAGCCGGGACAAAGTTTCACAATGAGCAGTTCTTC. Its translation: CASSHSAGTKFHNEQFF.

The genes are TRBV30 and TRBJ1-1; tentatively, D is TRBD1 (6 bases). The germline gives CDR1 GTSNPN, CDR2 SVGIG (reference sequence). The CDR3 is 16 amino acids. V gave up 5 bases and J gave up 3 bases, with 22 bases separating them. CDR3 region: CAWEFRGANSDTEAFF. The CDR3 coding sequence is TGTGCCTGGGAGTTCAGGGGAGCTAATTCGGACACTGAAGCTTTCTTT.

CDR3 sequence (DNA): TGTGCCAGCAGCCCGCGAACCCGAGAGACCCAGTACTTC. It specifies CASSPRTRETQYF. The chain links TRBV5-4 to TRBJ2-5; D call uncertain. V lost 4 bases and J 4 bases, leaving 11 bases between the germline ends. Germline CDR1 and CDR2: SGHNT and YYREEE (reference sequence). The CDR3 consists of 13 residues. Drawing the rest from reference TRBV5-4 and TRBJ2-5, the complete variable domain is ETGVTQSPTHLIKTRGQQVTLRCSSQSGHNTVSWYQQALGQGPQFIFQYYREEENGRGNFPPRFSGLQFPNYSSELNVNALELDDSALYLCASSPRTRETQYFGPGTRLLVL.

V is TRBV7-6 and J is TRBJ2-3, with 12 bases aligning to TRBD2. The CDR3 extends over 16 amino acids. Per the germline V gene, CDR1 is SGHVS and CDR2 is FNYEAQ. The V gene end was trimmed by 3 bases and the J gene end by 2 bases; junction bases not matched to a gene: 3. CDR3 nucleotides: TGTGCCAGCAGCTTGACTAGCGGGGGAAACACAGATACGCAGTATTTT. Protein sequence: CASSLTSGGNTDTQYF.

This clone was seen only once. The CDR3 DNA follows: TGTGCCAGCACCGGACAGGGAGAAGCTTTCTTT. This sequence encodes CASTGQGEAFF. The chain joins TRBV2 to TRBJ1-1; 8 bases map to TRBD1. Germline V gene sequence: CDR1 SNHLY, CDR2 FYNNEI. V lost 7 bases, J lost 8 bases, and 3 bases stayed unmatched. The length of the CDR3 is 11 residues.

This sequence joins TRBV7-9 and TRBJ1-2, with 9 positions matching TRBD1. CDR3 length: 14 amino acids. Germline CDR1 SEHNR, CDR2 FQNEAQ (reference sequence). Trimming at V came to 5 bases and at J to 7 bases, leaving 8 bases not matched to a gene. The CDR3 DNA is TGTGCCAGCAGCCCCAGATGGACAGGGGTTGGCTACACCTTC. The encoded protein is CASSPRWTGVGYTF.

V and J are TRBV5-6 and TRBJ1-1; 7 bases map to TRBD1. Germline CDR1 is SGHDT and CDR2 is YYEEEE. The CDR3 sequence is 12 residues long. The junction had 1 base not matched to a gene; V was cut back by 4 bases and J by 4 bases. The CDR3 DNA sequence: TGTGCCAGCAGCCCAGGGGGCACTGAAGCTTTCTTT. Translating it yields CASSPGGTEAFF. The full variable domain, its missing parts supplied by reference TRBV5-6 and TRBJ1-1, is DAGVTQSPTHLIKTRGQQVTLRCSPKSGHDTVSWYQQALGQGPQFIFQYYEEEERQRGNFPDRFSGHQFPNYSSELNVNALLLGDSALYLCASSPGGTEAFFGQGTRLTVV.

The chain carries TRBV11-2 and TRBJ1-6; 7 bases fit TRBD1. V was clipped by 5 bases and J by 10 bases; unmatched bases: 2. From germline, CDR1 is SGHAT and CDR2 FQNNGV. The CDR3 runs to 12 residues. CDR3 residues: CASSQGESPLHF. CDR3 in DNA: TGTGCCAGCAGCCAGGGGGAGTCACCCCTCCACTTT.

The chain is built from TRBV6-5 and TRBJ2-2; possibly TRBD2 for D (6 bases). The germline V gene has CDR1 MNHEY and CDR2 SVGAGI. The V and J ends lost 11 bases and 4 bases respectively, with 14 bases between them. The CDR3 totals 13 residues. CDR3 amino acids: CACRTGSTGELFF. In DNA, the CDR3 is TGTGCCTGCCGGACCGGGAGCACCGGGGAGCTGTTTTTT.

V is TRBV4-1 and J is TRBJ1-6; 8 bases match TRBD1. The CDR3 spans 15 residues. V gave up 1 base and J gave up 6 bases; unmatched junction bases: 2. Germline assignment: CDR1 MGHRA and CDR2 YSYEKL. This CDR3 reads CASSQVDRVNSPLHF. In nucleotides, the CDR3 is TGCGCCAGCAGCCAAGTGGACAGGGTTAATTCACCCCTCCACTTT.

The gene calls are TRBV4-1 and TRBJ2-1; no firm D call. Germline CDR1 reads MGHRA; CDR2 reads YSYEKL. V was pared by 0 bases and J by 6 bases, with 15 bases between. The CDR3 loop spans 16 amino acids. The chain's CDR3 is CASSQDPIEARNEQFF. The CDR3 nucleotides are TGCGCCAGCAGCCAAGATCCGATAGAGGCCCGCAATGAGCAGTTCTTC.

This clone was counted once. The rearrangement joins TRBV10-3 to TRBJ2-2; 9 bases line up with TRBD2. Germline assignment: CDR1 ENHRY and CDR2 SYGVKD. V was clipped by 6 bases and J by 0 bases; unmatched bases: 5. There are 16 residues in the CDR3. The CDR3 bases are TGTGCCATCAGCGCTAGCGGGGTATCGAACACCGGGGAGCTGTTTTTT. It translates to CAISASGVSNTGELFF.

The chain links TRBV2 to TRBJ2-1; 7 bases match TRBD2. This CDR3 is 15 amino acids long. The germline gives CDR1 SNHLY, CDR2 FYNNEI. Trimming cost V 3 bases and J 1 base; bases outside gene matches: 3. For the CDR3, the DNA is TGTGCCAGCAGTGATCGGGGGGTGTCCTACAATGAGCAGTTCTTC. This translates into CASSDRGVSYNEQFF.

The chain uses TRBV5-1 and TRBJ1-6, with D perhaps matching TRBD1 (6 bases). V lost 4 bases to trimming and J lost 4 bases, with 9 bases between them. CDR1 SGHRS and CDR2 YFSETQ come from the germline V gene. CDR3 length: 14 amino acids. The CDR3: CASSQQGYNSPLHF. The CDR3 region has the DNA TGCGCCAGCAGCCAACAGGGATATAATTCACCCCTCCACTTT.

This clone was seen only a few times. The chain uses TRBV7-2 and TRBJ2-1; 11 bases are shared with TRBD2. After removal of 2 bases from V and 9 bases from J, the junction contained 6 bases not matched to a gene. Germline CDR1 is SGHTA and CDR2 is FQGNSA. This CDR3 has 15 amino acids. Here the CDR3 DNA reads TGTGCCAGCAGCTTAATAGCGGGGGGGATGGGTGAGCAGTTCTTC. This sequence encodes CASSLIAGGMGEQFF. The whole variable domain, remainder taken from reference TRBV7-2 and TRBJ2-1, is GAGVSQSPSNKVTEKGKDVELRCDPISGHTALYWYRQSLGQGLEFLIYFQGNSAPDKSGLPSDRFSAERTGGSVSTLTIQRTQQEDSAVYLCASSLIAGGMGEQFFGPGTRLTVL.

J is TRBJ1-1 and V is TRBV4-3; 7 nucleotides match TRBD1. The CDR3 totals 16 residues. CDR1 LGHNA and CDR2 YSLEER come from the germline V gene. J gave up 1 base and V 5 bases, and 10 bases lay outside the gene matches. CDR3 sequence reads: CASSILTGTANTEAFF. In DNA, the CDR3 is TGCGCCAGCAGCATTCTCACCGGGACAGCGAACACTGAAGCTTTCTTT.